The TCR beta chain under discussion was sequenced for a study of T cells in Graves' hyperthyroidism and ophthalmopathy. Study summary: At the time of initial diagnosis and before any treatment, peripheral blood was collected.

RNA transcripts gave rise to amplified TCR beta CDR3 regions. A set of HTBI primers served as the primers for a first-round RT-PCR of the TCR CDR3. TCRdb called the multiplex PCR reads again in MiXCR, with one record for every CDR3 protein. The data hold about 320,000 distinct CDR3 sequences, with about 15% observed a single time. It was considered stable Graves' hyperthyroidism when ophthalmopathy did not progress within 18 months. Hyperthyroidism, newly diagnosed and lasting under 2 months, affected patients aged 18 to 65. Ten or more counts support this clonotype. The sequence was obtained from a man aged 30 to 39 with Graves' hyperthyroidism. Sequencing was carried out using blood.

The CDR3 coding sequence is TGTGCCAGCAGCCAAGGGCAGTATCAGCCCCAGCATTTT. Residues: CASSQGQYQPQHF. This chain uses TRBV3-1 with TRBJ1-5; D gene unclear. The CDR3 contains 13 residues. Deletions cut 1 base from V and 5 bases from J, with 6 bases between. The germline V gene has CDR1 LGHDT and CDR2 YNNKEL (reference sequence).